This record covers a single TCR beta chain. Antigen unknown. This specimen comes from a study of T cells expressing NK-cell markers. Study at large: HCMV seropositivity marked seven of the eight sequenced donors; one was seronegative.

General observations from the study: Among CD8+ T cells from over 5 donors, dominant NKG2C+ clonotypes accounted for 1.0-7.0%. Among several donors, these clonotypes also ranked first in the CD3+CD56-NKG2C+ fraction.

The authors made TCR beta cDNA libraries by 5'RACE template switching. This switching added a universal primer site and UMIs. Each CDR3 protein gets one entry in TCRdb, which reprocessed the 5' RACE reads and gives no DNA. The sample totals a few hundred thousand distinct CDR3 sequences. Germline lookup yields CDR1 ENHRY and CDR2 SYGVKD. This CDR3 spans 14 amino acids. The sample consisted of blood T cells: a sorted CD56 or NKG2C T cell subset, CD4+ or CD8+ T cells, or bulk PBMC T cells (not recorded which). V is TRBV10-3 and J is TRBJ2-7; the TRBD1 assignment by TCRdb is unverifiable without DNA. This TCR came from a man aged 18-69 years in good health. CDR3 residues: CAISGQGGAGEQYF.